The text below deals with one T cell receptor (beta chain). Its antigen is as yet unknown. The data originate from a study of blood T cells in healthy people across ages. Germline V gene sequence: CDR1 MNHEY, CDR2 SMNVEV (reference sequence). V lost 4 bases, J lost 2 bases, and 12 bases lay in between. This CDR3 comprises 15 residues. A second PCR, run for roughly 7 to 12 cycles, used a sample-barcoded 5' primer plus a J-beta primer mix. Every cDNA molecule carried a tag from a template-switch adaptor bearing 12 random nucleotides. TCRdb re-derived calls from the 5' RACE reads in MiXCR, one entry per CDR3 protein. The repertoire has approximately 960,000 distinct CDR3 sequences, about 27% of them found once; the top ten carry about 10%. Study-wide results and limits: Both naive CD4+ cell counts and diversity were greater in long-lived donors than in aged donors.

For every donor, a draw yielded about 9.7 milliliters of peripheral blood. This sample also belongs to another study, concerning T cells of mothers and their children.

The chain is built from TRBV27 and TRBJ2-1, with D possibly being TRBD1 (6 bases). The sequenced sample was blood. The origin of this receptor is a woman aged 40 to 50 in good health. The CDR3 nucleotides read TGTGCCAGCAGTTCCCGACAGGTACCCTACAATGAGCAGTTCTTC. It translates to CASSSRQVPYNEQFF.